The rows below give T cell receptor beta chains drawn from one sample of a study of blood T cell repertoires in COVID-19. Method: immunoSEQ multiplex PCR; TCRdb's copy keeps in-frame clones and lacks some. The profile shows about 68,000 clones, about four fifths of them singletons. The sample comprised peripheral blood. These receptor sequences come from a man aged 45-65 years with active COVID-19. The CDR3 runs from the conserved cysteine through the conserved F or W. Fields, in order: V gene, D gene, clone size, J gene, CDR3 DNA, CDR3 protein. D genes are given only for firm matches. Size tells how often a clone was seen (once, few, many) or the class of an expanded clone, and some rows leave it out.

>TRBV5-8|-|-|TRBJ2-7
TGTGCCAGCACCGCCTACGAGCAGTACTTC
CASTAYEQYF
>TRBV27|-|-|TRBJ2-7
TGTGCCAGCAGTTTTCAGGGATCCTACGAGCAGTACTTC
CASSFQGSYEQYF
>TRBV6-5|-|-|TRBJ1-1
TGTGCCAGCAGCAGGGAAAGCACTGAAGCTTTCTTT
CASSRESTEAFF
>TRBV5-1|TRBD2|-|TRBJ2-7
TGCGCCAGCAGCCCACGAGCGGGAGTGGGATCACGGCAGTACTTC
CASSPRAGVGSRQYF
>TRBV27|-|-|TRBJ2-7
TGTGCCAGCAACACCAGGCGCAGGGTAGGCGAGCAGTACTTC
CASNTRRRVGEQYF
>TRBV21-1|-|-|TRBJ1-1
TGTGCCAGCAGCCTCCCCGCCAGCAGGGGGGTCCCCGAAGCTTTCTTT
CASSLPASRGVPEAFF
>TRBV5-6|TRBD1|-|TRBJ1-5
TGTGCCAGCAGCTATACTCCGGGACAGGGGTATGGTCGTCAGCCCCAGCATTTT
CASSYTPGQGYGRQPQHF
>TRBV3-1/TRBV3-2|-|-|TRBJ2-5
TGTGCCAGCAGCCAAGAAATCCGGAGACGGCAAGAGACCCAGTACTTC
CASSQEIRRRQETQYF
>TRBV5-5|-|-|TRBJ2-7
TGTGCCAGCAGCTTGGGACCCCAGGAAGTCTACGAGCAGTACTTC
CASSLGPQEVYEQYF
>TRBV30|-|-|TRBJ1-4
TGTGCCTGGAGTGTACCTGGGATGGCACAGGTTTATGAAAAACTGTTTTTT
CAWSVPGMAQVYEKLFF
>TRBV25-1|-|-|TRBJ1-1
TGTGCCAGCAGTGTTACAGGAGAAAACACTGAAGCTTTCTTT
CASSVTGENTEAFF
>TRBV9|-|-|TRBJ1-6
TGTGCCAGCAGCGTAATTGCAGGTAGTAATTCACCCCTCCACTTT
CASSVIAGSNSPLHF
>TRBV27|-|-|TRBJ2-7
TGTGCCAGCAGTTTATCGGGCCGCTCCTACGAGCAGTACTTC
CASSLSGRSYEQYF
>TRBV15|TRBD2|-|TRBJ2-3
TGTGCCACCAGCGGGACAACTAGCGGGAGTCGTCTAGATACGCAGTATTTT
CATSGTTSGSRLDTQYF
>TRBV5-5|-|-|TRBJ1-6
TGTGCCAGCAGCTTGGCCAAGGAGCAGGGGCTATCCTATAATTCACCCCTCCACTTT
CASSLAKEQGLSYNSPLHF
>TRBV9|-|few|TRBJ2-7
TGTGCCAGCAGCGCCCGACAGTACTCCTACGAGCAGTACTTC
CASSARQYSYEQYF
>TRBV4-1|-|-|TRBJ2-5
TGCGCCAGCAGCCAAGATTACTTCGTCAACCGGGGAGAGACCCAGTACTTC
CASSQDYFVNRGETQYF
>TRBV29-1|TRBD1|-|TRBJ2-2
TGCAGCGCGGACAGGGGAGGCACCGGGGAGCTGTTTTTT
CSADRGGTGELFF
>TRBV6-6|TRBD2|-|TRBJ2-1
TGTGCCAGCAGTCTAGCGGGGGGTCCCAGTGAGCAGTTCTTC
CASSLAGGPSEQFF
>TRBV18|TRBD1|-|TRBJ1-2
TGTGCCAGCTCACCGGGACAGGGCCTTAACTATGGCTACACCTTC
CASSPGQGLNYGYTF
>TRBV5-4|-|-|TRBJ1-4
TGTGCCAGCAGTAGTTCAGGGAGGGGTAATGAAAAACTGTTTTTT
CASSSSGRGNEKLFF
>TRBV5-1|-|-|TRBJ1-1
TGCGCCAGCAGCCTTCTAGCTTTGGGGACAAACACTGAAGCTTTCTTT
CASSLLALGTNTEAFF
>TRBV18|-|-|TRBJ1-6
TGTGCCAGCTCACCTAAGGACGGGGGGAACTCACCCCTCCACTTT
CASSPKDGGNSPLHF
>TRBV10-3|-|once|TRBJ2-1
TGTGCCATCACGGAGGGCGGGATGGGCAATGAGCAGTTCTTC
CAITEGGMGNEQFF
>TRBV6-2/TRBV6-3|TRBD2|-|TRBJ2-5
TGTGCCAGCACCCCCCGGGGAGTAGCGGGCCTCCAAGAGACCCAGTACTTC
CASTPRGVAGLQETQYF
>TRBV4-2|TRBD2|-|TRBJ2-3
TGTGCCAGCAGCCAAGTAGCGGGGGGGCCGGATACGCAGTATTTT
CASSQVAGGPDTQYF
>TRBV27|TRBD1|-|TRBJ1-5
TGTGCCAGCAGTTCTATACAGGGGAAGCCGGCCTTT
CASSSIQGKPAF
>TRBV5-6|-|-|TRBJ1-2
TGTGCCAGCAGTTTCAGGGCTTATGGCTACACCTTC
CASSFRAYGYTF
>TRBV2|TRBD1|-|TRBJ2-1
TGTGCCAGACTACAGGGGGAGCAGTTCTTC
CARLQGEQFF
>TRBV12-3/TRBV12-4|-|-|TRBJ1-1
TGTGCCAGCAGTTTAATGACCCAGGCTGAAGCTTTCTTT
CASSLMTQAEAFF
>TRBV9|TRBD2|-|TRBJ2-2
TGTGCCAGCAACGGACTAGCGGGGGTCCTCACCGGGGAGCTGTTTTTT
CASNGLAGVLTGELFF
>TRBV5-3|-|-|TRBJ2-1
TGTGCCAGAAGCTTGGCGGCCCCAGCGGGTGAGCAGTTCTTC
CARSLAAPAGEQFF